The entry below gives a single T cell receptor (beta chain) sequence along with its context. The table lists this clone with a count of one. Its specific antigen is unknown. One base away there is no much larger clone; base qualities are not given. This sample was taken from a study of PD-1 blockade in classical Hodgkin lymphoma (dated by TCRdb to about 2020). About the study as a whole: Nivolumab dosing was 3 mg/kg intravenously every 2 weeks, continuing until either disease progression or unacceptable toxicity. The study used CyTOF and TCR beta sequencing to define a peripheral blood immune signature of response to PD-1 blockade in classical Hodgkin lymphoma. General conclusions and limits of the study: Lower diversity was seen in patients whose nivolumab began less than 1 year after ASCT, and these patients were left out of later analyses so that immune reconstitution would not confound the results. Trial patients achieving complete response had baseline diversity similar to newly diagnosed patients, whereas partial responders and progressors had significantly lower diversity. Baseline TCR diversity was reported as lower in newly diagnosed patients than in healthy donors, and lower still in relapsed/refractory patients. A significant rise by C4D1 was seen in CD4+ but not CD8+ TCR diversity (p=0.0027 vs p=0.16), with the rise being most apparent in complete responders (p=0.02). Only a single clinical trial cohort was studied, and what caused the repertoire differences, possibly disease activity or prior therapy, remained undefined.

Inclusive of the bounding cysteine and phenylalanine, the CDR3 is 14 residues long. The sequence is cut down to CDR3 DNA, 42 bases in frame from base 1. V sheds 6 bases and J sheds 1 base, leaving 12 bases between their ends. Via the germline V gene (reference sequence), CDR1 is MNHNY and CDR2 SVGAGI. The Qiagen DNeasy kit was used to extract genomic DNA both from unsorted PBMCs and from the negatively selected CD4+ and CD8+ fractions. TCR beta CDR3 regions were amplified by immunoSEQ multiplex PCR using primers annealing to V and J segments. A synthetic immune receptor repertoire was used to minimize amplification bias, and any remaining bias was removed computationally after sequencing. For the original study's pipeline: Custom Python scripts were used to quantify repertoire diversity as the Shannon entropy index. Unsorted, CD4+ and CD8+ repertoires were analyzed separately, except in combined analyses where CD4+ and CD8+ sequences were merged in silico. A clone counted as expanded when the clone's frequency after treatment rose at least 2-fold relative to C1D1, and clones undetected at baseline were given a pseudocount of 0.5. Clones with 0 or 1 copy at C1D1 were classified as singleton clones, and clones with 2 or more copies were classified as non-singleton clones. By matching protein sequences in sorted samples from the same patient, clones expanded in unsorted samples were annotated as CD4+, CD8+ or unknown. Wilcoxon tests on paired samples were used to test diversity changes from C1D1 to C4D1. TCRdb holds this immuneACCESS table with in-frame rearrangements only. Some clones are missing; in checked studies, unresolved V genes explain under half, and the rest has no known cause. V and J calls and clone size are those listed in that table; D and trimming were worked out from the DNA. This sample gives about 30,000 clones in total; roughly 76% of them show up just once. Approximately 14% of the sample goes to the ten largest clones.

The time point label, as the study defines it: cycle 2 day 1 (C2D1) of nivolumab. Every trial patient had relapsed following autologous stem cell transplantation, and prior brentuximab vedotin exposure was what differed among cohorts A, B and C. The trial cohort comprised some 60 patients with relapsed/refractory classical Hodgkin lymphoma whose best overall responses were complete response, partial response or progressive disease. In the multi-cohort phase II CheckMate 205 trial, trial patients received single-agent nivolumab. An independent review committee assessed best overall response using the 2007 International Working Group response criteria. PBMCs from the trial were collected at three points: immediately before nivolumab initiation (C1D1), and during therapy at cycle 2 day 1 and cycle 4 day 1. Peripheral blood was collected in 8 mL Vacutainer Cell Preparation Tubes, from which PBMCs were isolated by centrifugation and then cryopreserved.

This receptor was taken from a human donor with classical Hodgkin lymphoma. This material consisted of peripheral blood mononuclear cells (PBMCs), taken before the second cycle of nivolumab. The rearrangement combines TRBV6-6 with TRBJ2-5; tentative D gene TRBD1, with 6 bases matching. The nucleotides read TGTGCCAGCAGGCAGGGGAATAGCCAAGAGACCCAGTACTTC. The translation is CASRQGNSQETQYF.